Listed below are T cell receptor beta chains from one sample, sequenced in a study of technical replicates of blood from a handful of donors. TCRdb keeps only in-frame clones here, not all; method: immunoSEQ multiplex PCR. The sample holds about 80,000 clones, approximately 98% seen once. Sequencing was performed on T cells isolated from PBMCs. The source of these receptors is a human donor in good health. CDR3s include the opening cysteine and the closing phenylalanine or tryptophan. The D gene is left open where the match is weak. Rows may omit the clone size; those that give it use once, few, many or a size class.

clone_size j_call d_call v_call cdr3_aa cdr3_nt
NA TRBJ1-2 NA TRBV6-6 CASSYSSKGDYGYTF TGTGCCAGCAGTTACTCGAGTAAGGGGGACTATGGCTACACCTTC
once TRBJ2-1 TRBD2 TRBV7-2 CASSPIRFSGSGNEQFF TGTGCCAGCAGCCCCATCAGATTTAGCGGGAGCGGGAATGAGCAGTTCTTC
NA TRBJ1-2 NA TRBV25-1 CASSERGFRGGYTF TGTGCCAGCAGTGAAAGGGGTTTTAGGGGAGGCTACACCTTC
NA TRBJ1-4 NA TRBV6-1 CASSEWQAGEKLFF TGTGCCAGCAGTGAATGGCAGGCAGGGGAAAAACTGTTTTTT
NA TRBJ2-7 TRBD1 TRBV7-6 CASSLGDRGLYEQYF TGTGCCAGCAGCTTAGGGGACAGGGGGCTCTACGAGCAGTACTTC
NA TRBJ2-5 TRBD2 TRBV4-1 CASSVAGTETQYF TGCGCCAGCAGCGTAGCGGGAACGGAGACCCAGTACTTC
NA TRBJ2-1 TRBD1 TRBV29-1 CSITLQGAGYNEQFF TGCAGCATCACATTACAGGGGGCAGGCTACAATGAGCAGTTCTTC
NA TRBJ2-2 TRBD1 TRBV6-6 CASRSTGAGELFF TGTGCCAGCAGGTCCACAGGGGCCGGGGAGCTGTTTTTT
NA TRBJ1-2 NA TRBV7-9 CASSLAGEYDGYTF TGTGCCAGCAGCCTCGCGGGGGAATATGATGGCTACACCTTC
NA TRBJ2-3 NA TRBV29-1 CSVDLTDTQYF TGCAGCGTTGACCTGACAGATACGCAGTATTTT
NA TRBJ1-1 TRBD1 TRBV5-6 CASSFDRAGAFF TGTGCCAGCAGCTTTGACAGGGCGGGAGCTTTCTTT
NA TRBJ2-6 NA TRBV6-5 CASSRGAGGANVLTF TGTGCCAGCAGCCGGGGGGCGGGTGGGGCCAACGTCCTGACTTTC
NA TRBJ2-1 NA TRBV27 CASIAISNPNEQFF TGTGCCAGTATAGCGATATCAAATCCCAATGAGCAGTTCTTC
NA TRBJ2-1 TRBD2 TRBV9 CASSAKGREGNEQFF TGTGCCAGCAGCGCTAAGGGCCGGGAGGGGAATGAGCAGTTCTTC
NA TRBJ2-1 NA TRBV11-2 CASSLDFGLTLRSSYNEQFF TGTGCCAGCAGCTTAGACTTCGGGTTGACTCTACGGAGCTCCTACAATGAGCAGTTCTTC
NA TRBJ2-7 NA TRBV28 CASSFGKFSYEQYF TGTGCCAGCAGTTTTGGCAAGTTCTCCTACGAGCAGTACTTC
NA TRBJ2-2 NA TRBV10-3 CAITGGLVFGELFF TGTGCCATCACAGGGGGACTAGTTTTCGGGGAGCTGTTTTTT
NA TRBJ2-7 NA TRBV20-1 CSGVAYEQYF TGCAGTGGAGTGGCCTACGAGCAGTACTTC
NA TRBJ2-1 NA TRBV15 CATSMSLNEQFF TGTGCCACCAGCATGAGTCTGAATGAGCAGTTCTTC
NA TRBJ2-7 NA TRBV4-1 CASSQVRGGEYEQYF TGCGCCAGCAGCCAAGTTAGAGGGGGGGAATACGAGCAGTACTTC
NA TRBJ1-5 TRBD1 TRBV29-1 CSAAGDREGQPQHF TGCAGCGCAGCGGGGGACAGGGAAGGTCAGCCCCAGCATTTT
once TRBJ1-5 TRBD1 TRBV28 CASTLDTGVGNQPQHF TGTGCCAGCACCCTAGACACAGGGGTGGGCAATCAGCCCCAGCATTTT
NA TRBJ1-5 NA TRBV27 CASSLTANQPQHF TGTGCCAGCAGTTTGACAGCTAATCAGCCCCAGCATTTT
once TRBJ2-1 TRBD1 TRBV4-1 CASSHPTGGVWEQFF TGCGCCAGCAGCCACCCGACAGGGGGCGTTTGGGAGCAGTTCTTC
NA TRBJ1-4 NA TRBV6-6 CASSSPNQATNEKLFF TGTGCCAGCAGTTCGCCAAACCAGGCGACTAATGAAAAACTGTTTTTT
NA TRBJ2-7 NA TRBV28 CASSLWVGVSYEQYF TGTGCCAGCAGTTTATGGGTGGGAGTTTCCTACGAGCAGTACTTC
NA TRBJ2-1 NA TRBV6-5 CASSFLGDEQFF TGTGCCAGCAGTTTCCTAGGAGATGAGCAGTTCTTC
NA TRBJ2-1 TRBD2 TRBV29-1 CSVELAGNEQFF TGCAGCGTTGAATTAGCGGGAAATGAGCAGTTCTTC
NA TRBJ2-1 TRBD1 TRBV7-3 CASSPQDRGLLDEQFF TGTGCCAGCAGCCCCCAGGACAGGGGGTTGTTGGATGAGCAGTTCTTC
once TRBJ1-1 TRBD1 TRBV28 CASSPTGGRTNTEAFF TGTGCCAGCAGTCCCACAGGGGGGCGAACGAACACTGAAGCTTTCTTT
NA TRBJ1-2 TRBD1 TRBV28 CASRPLQGATGYTF TGTGCCAGCAGACCGTTGCAGGGGGCGACTGGCTACACCTTC
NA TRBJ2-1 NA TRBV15 CATSRERAYSYNEQFF TGTGCCACCAGCAGAGAGAGGGCCTACTCCTACAATGAGCAGTTCTTC
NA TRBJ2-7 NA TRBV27 CASSQRTDYEQYF TGTGCCAGCAGTCAAAGGACAGACTACGAGCAGTACTTC
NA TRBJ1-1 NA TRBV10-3 CAISGTMNTEAFF TGTGCCATCAGTGGGACAATGAACACTGAAGCTTTCTTT
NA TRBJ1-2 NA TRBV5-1 CASSLPGDSYGYTF TGCGCCAGCAGCTTACCCGGCGACAGCTATGGCTACACCTTC
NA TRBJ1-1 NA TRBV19 CASNQKPGVVLAFF TGTGCCAGTAACCAAAAACCAGGGGTAGTTTTAGCTTTCTTT
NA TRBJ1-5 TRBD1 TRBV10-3 CAISGGGEGGFQPQHF TGTGCCATCAGTGGGGGCGGGGAAGGGGGCTTTCAGCCCCAGCATTTT
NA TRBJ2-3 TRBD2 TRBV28 CASSLSLAAGEYF TGTGCCAGCAGTTTATCCCTAGCAGCGGGAGAGTATTTT
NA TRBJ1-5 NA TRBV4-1 CASSWEGEGNQPQHF TGCGCCAGCAGTTGGGAGGGTGAGGGGAATCAGCCCCAGCATTTT
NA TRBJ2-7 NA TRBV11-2 CASSLEVSVTYEQYF TGTGCCAGCAGCTTAGAGGTCAGTGTTACCTACGAGCAGTACTTC
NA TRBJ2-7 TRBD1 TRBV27 CASIDRAYEQYF TGTGCCAGCATCGACAGGGCGTACGAGCAGTACTTC
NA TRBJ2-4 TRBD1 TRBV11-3 CASSSDRGGIQYF TGTGCCAGCAGCTCAGACAGGGGTGGGATTCAGTACTTC
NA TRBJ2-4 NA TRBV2 CASSTGVAKNIQYF TGTGCCAGCAGTACGGGGGTGGCCAAAAACATTCAGTACTTC
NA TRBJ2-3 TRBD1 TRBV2 CASSETGMRTDTQYF TGTGCCAGCAGTGAGACAGGGATGAGAACAGATACGCAGTATTTT
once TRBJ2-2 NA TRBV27 CASSPMTGELFF TGTGCCAGCAGTCCTATGACAGGGGAGCTGTTTTTT